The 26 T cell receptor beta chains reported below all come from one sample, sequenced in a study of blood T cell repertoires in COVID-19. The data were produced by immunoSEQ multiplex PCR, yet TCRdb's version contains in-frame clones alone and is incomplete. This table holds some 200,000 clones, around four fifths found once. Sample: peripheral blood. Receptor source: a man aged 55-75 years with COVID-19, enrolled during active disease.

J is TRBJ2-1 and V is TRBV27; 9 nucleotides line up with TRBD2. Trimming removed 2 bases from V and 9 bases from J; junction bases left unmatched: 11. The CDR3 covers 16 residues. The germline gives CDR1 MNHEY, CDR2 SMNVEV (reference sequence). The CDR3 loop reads CASSLVPGLADAEQFF. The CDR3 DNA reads TGTGCCAGCAGTTTAGTACCGGGACTAGCTGATGCTGAGCAGTTCTTC.

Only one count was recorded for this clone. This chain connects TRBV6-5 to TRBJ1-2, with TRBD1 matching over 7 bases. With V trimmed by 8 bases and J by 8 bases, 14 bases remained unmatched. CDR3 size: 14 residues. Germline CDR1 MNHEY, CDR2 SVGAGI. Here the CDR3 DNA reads TGTGCCAGCCTTCCAACCAGGGGGATTGGGGGCTACACCTTC. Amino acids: CASLPTRGIGGYTF.

CDR3 region: CASSYPQGANYGYTF. Here the CDR3 DNA reads TGTGCCAGCAGTTACCCGCAGGGGGCGAACTATGGCTACACCTTC. V gene TRBV6-2 or TRBV6-3 combines with J gene TRBJ1-2; TRBD1 matches at 8 bases. CDR3 length: 15 residues. Germline V CDR1 and CDR2: MNHEY, SVGEGT. Trimming cost V 2 bases and J 2 bases; bases outside gene matches: 4.

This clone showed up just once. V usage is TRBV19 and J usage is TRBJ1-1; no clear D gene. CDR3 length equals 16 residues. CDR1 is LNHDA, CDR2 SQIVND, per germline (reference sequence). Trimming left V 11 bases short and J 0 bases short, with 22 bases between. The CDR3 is CAPHHCDGVMNTEAFF. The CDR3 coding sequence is TGTGCCCCCCACCATTGCGATGGAGTAATGAACACTGAAGCTTTCTTT.

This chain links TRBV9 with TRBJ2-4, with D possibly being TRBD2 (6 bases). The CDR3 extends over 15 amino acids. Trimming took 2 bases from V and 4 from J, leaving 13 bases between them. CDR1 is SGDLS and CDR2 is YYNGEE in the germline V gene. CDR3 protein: CASSVPGSRKNIQYF. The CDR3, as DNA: TGTGCCAGCAGCGTCCCCGGGAGTAGAAAAAACATTCAGTACTTC.

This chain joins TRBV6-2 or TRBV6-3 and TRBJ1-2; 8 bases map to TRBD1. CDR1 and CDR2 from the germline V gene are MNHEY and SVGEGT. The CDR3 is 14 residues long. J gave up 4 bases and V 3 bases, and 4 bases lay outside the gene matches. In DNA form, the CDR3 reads TGTGCCAGCAGTTATTACAGGGGGAGCTATGGCTACACCTTC. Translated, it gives CASSYYRGSYGYTF.

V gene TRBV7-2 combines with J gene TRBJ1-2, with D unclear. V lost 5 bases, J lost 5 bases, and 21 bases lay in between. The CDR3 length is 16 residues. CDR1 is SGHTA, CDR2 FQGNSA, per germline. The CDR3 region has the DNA TGTGCCAGCAGCCCCAGTGCCCCGGAACTGCGGTATGGCTACACCTTC. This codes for CASSPSAPELRYGYTF.

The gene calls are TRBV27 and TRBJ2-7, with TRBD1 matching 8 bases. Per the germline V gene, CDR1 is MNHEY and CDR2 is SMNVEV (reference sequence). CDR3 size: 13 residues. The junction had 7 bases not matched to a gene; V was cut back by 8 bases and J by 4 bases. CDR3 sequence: CASALQGGYEQYF. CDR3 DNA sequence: TGTGCCAGCGCATTACAGGGGGGTTACGAGCAGTACTTC.

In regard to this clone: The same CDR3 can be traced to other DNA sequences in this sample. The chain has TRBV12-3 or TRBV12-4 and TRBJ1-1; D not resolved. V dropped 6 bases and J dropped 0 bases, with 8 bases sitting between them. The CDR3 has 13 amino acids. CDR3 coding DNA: TGTGCCAGCAGCCCCGACTTGAACACTGAAGCTTTCTTT. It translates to CASSPDLNTEAFF.

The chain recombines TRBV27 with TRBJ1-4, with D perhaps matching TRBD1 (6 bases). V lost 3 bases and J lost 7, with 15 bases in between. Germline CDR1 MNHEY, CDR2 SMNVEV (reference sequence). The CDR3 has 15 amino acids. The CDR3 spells CASSFGAGAGEKLFF. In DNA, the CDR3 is TGTGCCAGCAGTTTTGGGGCAGGGGCGGGTGAAAAACTGTTTTTT.

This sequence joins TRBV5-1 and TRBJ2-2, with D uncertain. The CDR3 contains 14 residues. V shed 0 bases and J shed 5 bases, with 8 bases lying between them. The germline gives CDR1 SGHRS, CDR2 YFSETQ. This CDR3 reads CASSLVHRTGELFF. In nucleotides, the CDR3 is TGCGCCAGCAGCTTGGTACACAGAACCGGGGAGCTGTTTTTT.

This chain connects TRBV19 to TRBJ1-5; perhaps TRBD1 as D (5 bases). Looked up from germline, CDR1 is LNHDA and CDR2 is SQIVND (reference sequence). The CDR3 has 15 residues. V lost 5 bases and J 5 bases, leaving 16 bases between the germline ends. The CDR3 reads CASSVGLMQDQPQHF. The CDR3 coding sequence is TGTGCCAGTAGTGTGGGACTGATGCAGGATCAGCCCCAGCATTTT.

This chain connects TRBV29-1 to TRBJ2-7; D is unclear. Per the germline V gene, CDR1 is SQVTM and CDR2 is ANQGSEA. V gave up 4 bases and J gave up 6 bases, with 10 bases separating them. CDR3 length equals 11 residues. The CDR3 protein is CSVGFMAEQYF. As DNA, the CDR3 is TGCAGCGTTGGTTTTATGGCCGAGCAGTACTTC.

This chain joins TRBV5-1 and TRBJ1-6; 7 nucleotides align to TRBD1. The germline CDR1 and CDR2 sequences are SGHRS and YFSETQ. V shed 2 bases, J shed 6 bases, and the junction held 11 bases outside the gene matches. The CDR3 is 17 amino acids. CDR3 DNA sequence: TGCGCCAGCAGCTTAAGGGGGCGGCACGAGGGTAATTCACCCCTCCACTTT. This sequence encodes CASSLRGRHEGNSPLHF.

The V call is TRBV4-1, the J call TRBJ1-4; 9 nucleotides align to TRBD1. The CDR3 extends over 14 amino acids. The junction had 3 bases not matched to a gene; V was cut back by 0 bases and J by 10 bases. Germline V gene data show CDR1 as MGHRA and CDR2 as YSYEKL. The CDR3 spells CASSQDTGGRKLFF. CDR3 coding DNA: TGCGCCAGCAGCCAAGATACAGGGGGCCGAAAACTGTTTTTT.

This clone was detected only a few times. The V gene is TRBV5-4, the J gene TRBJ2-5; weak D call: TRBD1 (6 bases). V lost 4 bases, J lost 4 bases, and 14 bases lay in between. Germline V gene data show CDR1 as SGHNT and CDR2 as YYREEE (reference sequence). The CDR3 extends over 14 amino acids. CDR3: CASSPEGVTETQYF. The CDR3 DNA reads TGTGCCAGCAGCCCAGAGGGGGTAACAGAGACCCAGTACTTC.

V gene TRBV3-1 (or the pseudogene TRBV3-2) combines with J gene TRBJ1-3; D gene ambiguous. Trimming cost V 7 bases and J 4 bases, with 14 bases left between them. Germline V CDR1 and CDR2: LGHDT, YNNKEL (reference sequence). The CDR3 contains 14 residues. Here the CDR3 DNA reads TGTGCCAGCACCTCATTGGGAGGGGGAAACACCATATATTTT. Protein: CASTSLGGGNTIYF.

The CDR3 bases are TGTGCCAGTAGCTCGACAGTGGGCTTGGTCGGCTACACCTTC. Amino acids: CASSSTVGLVGYTF. This chain joins TRBV19 and TRBJ1-2; maybe TRBD1 (5 bases). The CDR3 length is 14 residues. In germline, CDR1 is LNHDA, CDR2 SQIVND (reference sequence). Deletions cut 6 bases from V and 8 bases from J, with 19 bases between.

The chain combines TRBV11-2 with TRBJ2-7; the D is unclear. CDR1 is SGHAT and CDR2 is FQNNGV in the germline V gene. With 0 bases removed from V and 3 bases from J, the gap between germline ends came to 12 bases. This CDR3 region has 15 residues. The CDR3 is CASSLDRGMNYEQYF. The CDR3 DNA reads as TGTGCCAGCAGCTTAGATAGAGGCATGAACTACGAGCAGTACTTC.

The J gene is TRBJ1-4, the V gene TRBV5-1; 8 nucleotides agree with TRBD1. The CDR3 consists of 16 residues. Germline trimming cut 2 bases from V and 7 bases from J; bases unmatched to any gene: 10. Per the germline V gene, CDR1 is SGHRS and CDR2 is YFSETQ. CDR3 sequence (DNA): TGCGCCAGCAGCTTAAACGGACAGGGCGAGGGTGAAAAACTGTTTTTT. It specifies CASSLNGQGEGEKLFF.

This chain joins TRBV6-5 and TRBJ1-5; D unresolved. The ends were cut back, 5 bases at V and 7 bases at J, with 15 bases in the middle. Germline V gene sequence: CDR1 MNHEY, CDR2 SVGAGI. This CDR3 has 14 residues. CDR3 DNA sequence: TGTGCCAGCAGTAGGGCGGAAGGGAGACAGCCCCAGCATTTT. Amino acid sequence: CASSRAEGRQPQHF.

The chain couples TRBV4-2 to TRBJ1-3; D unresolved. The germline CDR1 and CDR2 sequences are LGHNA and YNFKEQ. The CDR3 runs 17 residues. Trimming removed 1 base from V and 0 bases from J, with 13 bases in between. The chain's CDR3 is CASSQAAGSLSGNTIYF. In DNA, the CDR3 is TGTGCCAGCAGCCAAGCCGCGGGGAGCCTCTCTGGAAACACCATATATTTT.

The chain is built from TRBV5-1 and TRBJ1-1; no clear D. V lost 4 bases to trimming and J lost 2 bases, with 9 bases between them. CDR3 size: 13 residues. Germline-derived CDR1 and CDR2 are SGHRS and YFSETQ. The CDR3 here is CASSVGSNTEAFF. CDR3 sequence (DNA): TGCGCCAGCAGCGTCGGGAGTAACACTGAAGCTTTCTTT.

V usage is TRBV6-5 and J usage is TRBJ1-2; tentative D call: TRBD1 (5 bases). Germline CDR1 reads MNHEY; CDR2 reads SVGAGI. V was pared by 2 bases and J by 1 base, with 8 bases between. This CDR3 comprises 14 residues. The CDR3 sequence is CASSYTDSNYGYTF. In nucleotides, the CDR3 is TGTGCCAGCAGTTACACCGACAGTAACTATGGCTACACCTTC.

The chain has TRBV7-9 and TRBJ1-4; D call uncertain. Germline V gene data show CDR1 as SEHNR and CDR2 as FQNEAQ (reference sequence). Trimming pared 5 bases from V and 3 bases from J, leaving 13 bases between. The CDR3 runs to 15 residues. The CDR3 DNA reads TGTGCCAGCAGCCCAGAACGAGGGCCTAATGAAAAACTGTTTTTT. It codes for CASSPERGPNEKLFF.

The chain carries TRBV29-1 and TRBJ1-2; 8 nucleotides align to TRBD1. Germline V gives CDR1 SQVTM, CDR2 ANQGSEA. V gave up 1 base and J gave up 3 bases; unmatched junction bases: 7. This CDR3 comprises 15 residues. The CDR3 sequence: CSVEGTRGQDYGYTF. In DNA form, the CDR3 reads TGCAGCGTTGAAGGTACGAGGGGACAGGACTATGGCTACACCTTC.